This T cell receptor (beta chain) stems from a study of blood T cell repertoires in COVID-19. For the study at large: COVID-19 samples, acute and convalescent, were from the United States, Italy and Spain. The cDNA or gDNA used as material had been derived from T cells, B-cell-depleted T cells, or PBMCs.

Measured with immunoSEQ multiplex PCR; TCRdb has only the in-frame clones, and not every one. The sample includes roughly 290,000 clones, 80% to 90% seen only once; the top ten take more than 4%. Cohorts were assigned according to the clinical history that participants reported. The sample consisted of PBMCs or T cells enriched from blood (not recorded which). The receptor was isolated from a woman in her 30s who had recovered from COVID-19.

The CDR3 here is CATSSSGEQFF. The CDR3 nucleotides are TGTGCCACCAGTTCCAGCGGTGAGCAGTTCTTC. The rearrangement links TRBV24-1 to TRBJ2-1; maybe TRBD2 (5 bases). V lost 6 bases and J lost 9, with 8 bases in between. The germline CDR1 and CDR2 sequences are KGHDR and SFDVKD. The CDR3 is 11 amino acids.